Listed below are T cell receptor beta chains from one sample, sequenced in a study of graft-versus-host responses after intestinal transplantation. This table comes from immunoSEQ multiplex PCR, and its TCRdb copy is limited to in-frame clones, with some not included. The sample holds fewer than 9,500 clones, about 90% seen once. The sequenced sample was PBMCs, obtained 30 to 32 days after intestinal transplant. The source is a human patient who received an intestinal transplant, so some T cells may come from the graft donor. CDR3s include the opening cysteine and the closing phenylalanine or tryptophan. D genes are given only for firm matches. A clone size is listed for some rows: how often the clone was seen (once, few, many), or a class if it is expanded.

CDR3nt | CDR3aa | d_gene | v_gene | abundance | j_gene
TGTGCCGCGCGGGACTCCCAAGAGACCCAGTACTTC | CAARDSQETQYF | NA | TRBV6-5 | NA | TRBJ2-5
TGTGCCAGCAGTTTCCCACTAGACTATGAGCAGTTCTTC | CASSFPLDYEQFF | NA | TRBV7-9 | NA | TRBJ2-1
TGTGCCAGCAGTCCACGCAGGGCCGACGGGCCCCAGCATTTT | CASSPRRADGPQHF | NA | TRBV27 | once | TRBJ1-5
TGTGCCAGTAAGACTAGCGGGGCCCACTACGAGCAGTACTTC | CASKTSGAHYEQYF | TRBD2 | TRBV19 | NA | TRBJ2-7
TGTGCCAGCAGCTTCCAGGGAAATTCACCCCTCCACTTT | CASSFQGNSPLHF | NA | TRBV5-5 | NA | TRBJ1-6
TGTGCCAGCAGCGTGGGACTAGCTTTGGCAGATACGCAGTATTTT | CASSVGLALADTQYF | TRBD2 | TRBV11-3 | NA | TRBJ2-3
TGTGCCAGCAGCCGGGGGGGCGGTTTATACAATGAGCAGTTCTTC | CASSRGGGLYNEQFF | TRBD2 | TRBV5-6 | NA | TRBJ2-1
TGTGCCAGCAGTTACGGGGGGGGACTTTACAATGAGCAGTTCTTC | CASSYGGGLYNEQFF | TRBD2 | TRBV6-9 | NA | TRBJ2-1
TGCGCCAGCAGCCAAGGGTCACTGACAACTAATGAAAAACTGTTTTTT | CASSQGSLTTNEKLFF | NA | TRBV4-1 | NA | TRBJ1-4
TGTGCCAGCAGCCAAAGAGGGGGTGGGAACACTGAAGCTTTCTTT | CASSQRGGGNTEAFF | NA | TRBV5-5 | NA | TRBJ1-1
TGCGCCAGCAGCTTGCGCAGGGGGCGGCAAGAGACCCAGTACTTC | CASSLRRGRQETQYF | TRBD1 | TRBV5-1 | NA | TRBJ2-5
TGTGCCAGCAGTTCCCAGACAGGGCTTAATGAAAAACTGTTTTTT | CASSSQTGLNEKLFF | TRBD1 | TRBV6-5 | NA | TRBJ1-4
TGCGCCAGCAGCCCGTGGGACACCAGGGACTCCTACGAGCAGTACTTC | CASSPWDTRDSYEQYF | NA | TRBV5-1 | once | TRBJ2-7
TGCAGTGCTAGAGTTGGCGGGGAGCTGTTTTTT | CSARVGGELFF | NA | TRBV20-1 | NA | TRBJ2-2
TGTGCCAGCAGCGCTCATCCGGATTATAGCAATCAGCCCCAGCATTTT | CASSAHPDYSNQPQHF | NA | TRBV7-8 | NA | TRBJ1-5
TGTGCCAGCAGCTTGGCTCTGTCTAGCACAGATACGCAGTATTTT | CASSLALSSTDTQYF | NA | TRBV5-4 | NA | TRBJ2-3
TGTGCCAGCAGGTCCCGGGACTCACCCCTCCACTTT | CASRSRDSPLHF | NA | TRBV7-9 | once | TRBJ1-6
TGTGCCAGCAGCCAATCCCATTCGCCCTCTTATCGTGGATATGGCTACACCTTC | CASSQSHSPSYRGYGYTF | NA | TRBV16 | NA | TRBJ1-2
TGTGCCAGCAGCTCGGGACAGGGGGCCTCACCCCTCCACTTT | CASSSGQGASPLHF | TRBD1 | TRBV11-2 | NA | TRBJ1-6
TGCGCCAGCAGCTTGGCACCCTACTCCCTAGCTTTCTTT | CASSLAPYSLAFF | NA | TRBV5-1 | NA | TRBJ1-1
TGTGCCAGCACTTGGACGAAACTAAACTACGAGCAGTACTTC | CASTWTKLNYEQYF | NA | TRBV2 | NA | TRBJ2-7
TGTGCCAGCAGCTTTGCTGGGGGCTACGAGCAGTACTTC | CASSFAGGYEQYF | NA | TRBV7-9 | NA | TRBJ2-7
TGTGCCAGCAGTTCACTCCAGGACAGCACAGATACGCAGTATTTT | CASSSLQDSTDTQYF | NA | TRBV27 | NA | TRBJ2-3
TGTGCCAGCAGCCACCGGGACTCGACCTACAATGAGCAGTTCTTC | CASSHRDSTYNEQFF | NA | TRBV14 | NA | TRBJ2-1
TGTGCCAGCAGCTTGCGTTTGTTTATAGGAAAACTGTTTTTT | CASSLRLFIGKLFF | NA | TRBV5-6 | once | TRBJ1-4
TGTGCCAGCAGAACCGGGATGGCGGGCAAAGCTTTCTTT | CASRTGMAGKAFF | NA | TRBV6-5 | NA | TRBJ1-1
TGTGCCAGCAGCTTAGCCGGATGGGTTTACAATGAGCAGTTCTTC | CASSLAGWVYNEQFF | NA | TRBV11-2 | NA | TRBJ2-1
TGTGCCAGCAGTGAACGTGGAGGGGGAGAGGCCGGGGAGCTGTTTTTT | CASSERGGGEAGELFF | NA | TRBV6-1 | NA | TRBJ2-2
TGTGCCAGCAGCCCCGGACTCTTGGTCTACGAGCAGTACTTC | CASSPGLLVYEQYF | NA | TRBV14 | NA | TRBJ2-7
TGTGCCAGCAGCTTGGAGAGAGGGGCTGTCTATGGCTACACCTTC | CASSLERGAVYGYTF | NA | TRBV5-4 | NA | TRBJ1-2
TGTGCCAGCAGTTGGGGGACACATAATTCACCCCTCCACTTT | CASSWGTHNSPLHF | NA | TRBV27 | NA | TRBJ1-6
TGCGCCAGCAGTCTAGGTGCGGGGAGGGATAGCAATCAGCCCCAGCATTTT | CASSLGAGRDSNQPQHF | NA | TRBV23-1 | NA | TRBJ1-5
TGTGCCAGCAGTCCCCCGGGACTAGCGGGGGGCAATGAGCAGTTCTTC | CASSPPGLAGGNEQFF | TRBD2 | TRBV6-6 | once | TRBJ2-1
TGTGCCAGCAGCGTAGATCCCTCCGGGATGAACACTGAAGCTTTCTTT | CASSVDPSGMNTEAFF | NA | TRBV9 | NA | TRBJ1-1
TGTGCCTGGAGTGTAGGACGGAGTTCCTACGAGCAGTACTTC | CAWSVGRSSYEQYF | NA | TRBV30 | NA | TRBJ2-7
TGTGCCAGTGCTCTCCTCGGACAGGGTACCTACGAGCAGTACTTC | CASALLGQGTYEQYF | TRBD1 | TRBV27 | NA | TRBJ2-7
TGTGCCAGCAGCTTAGTCGACTTTCAAGAGACCCAGTACTTC | CASSLVDFQETQYF | NA | TRBV7-6 | NA | TRBJ2-5
TGCGCCAGCAGCTACCGACAGTTCAATGAGCAGTTCTTC | CASSYRQFNEQFF | NA | TRBV5-1 | NA | TRBJ2-1
TGTGCCAGTAGCCGACAGGGAGTCACCTACGAGCAGTACTTC | CASSRQGVTYEQYF | TRBD1 | TRBV19 | NA | TRBJ2-7
TGCAGCGTCGAGTATTGGGACACTGAAGCTTTCTTT | CSVEYWDTEAFF | NA | TRBV29-1 | NA | TRBJ1-1
TGTGCCAGTAGTATAGTGCGGGGCGGCCGGGACACTGAAGCTTTCTTT | CASSIVRGGRDTEAFF | NA | TRBV19 | NA | TRBJ1-1